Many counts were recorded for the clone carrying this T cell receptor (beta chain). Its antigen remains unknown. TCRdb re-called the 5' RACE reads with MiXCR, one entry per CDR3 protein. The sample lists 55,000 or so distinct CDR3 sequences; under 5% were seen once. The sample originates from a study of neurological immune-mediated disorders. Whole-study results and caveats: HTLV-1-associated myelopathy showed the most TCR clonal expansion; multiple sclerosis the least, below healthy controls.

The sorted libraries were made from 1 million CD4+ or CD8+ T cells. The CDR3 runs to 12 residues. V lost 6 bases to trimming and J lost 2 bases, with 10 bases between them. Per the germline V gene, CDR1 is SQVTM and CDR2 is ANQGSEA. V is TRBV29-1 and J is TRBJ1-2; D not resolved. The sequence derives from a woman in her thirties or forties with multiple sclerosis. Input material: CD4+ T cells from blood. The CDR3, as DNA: TGCAGCGTCCTAGTGATAAACTATGGCTACACCTTC. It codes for CSVLVINYGYTF.